One and the same sample provided the 8 T cell receptor beta chains below, sequenced in a study of PD-1 blockade in classical Hodgkin lymphoma. Assay: immunoSEQ multiplex PCR; the TCRdb copy retains only in-frame clones and omits some. The repertoire holds more than 50,000 clones, with around 87% as singletons. Patients all relapsed after autologous stem cell transplantation, and there was variation in brentuximab vedotin exposure. Sample: peripheral blood mononuclear cells (PBMCs), taken at baseline. The receptor source for this set is a human donor with classical Hodgkin lymphoma.

CDR3 residues: CASSLGQEYGYTF. In nucleotides, the CDR3 is TGTGCCAGCAGCTTGGGACAGGAATATGGCTACACCTTC. This chain links TRBV6-1 with TRBJ1-2; 8 bases line up with TRBD1. Per the germline V gene, CDR1 is MNHNS and CDR2 is SASEGT. The CDR3 is 13 amino acids. V shed 6 bases and J 5 bases; nucleotides not matched to a gene: 5.

This chain uses TRBV13 with TRBJ2-5, with 7 positions matching TRBD1. The CDR3 loop spans 14 amino acids. CDR1 is PRHDT and CDR2 is FYEKMQ in the germline V gene (reference sequence). The ends lost 2 bases at V and 4 bases at J; junction bases unmatched: 4. CDR3 protein: CASSLRTGPETQYF. The CDR3 DNA reads as TGTGCCAGCAGCTTAAGGACAGGCCCAGAGACCCAGTACTTC.

The CDR3, as DNA: TGTGCCAGCAGTCTTAGCCCCTGGGGCATGAACACTGAAGCTTTCTTT. Protein: CASSLSPWGMNTEAFF. The rearrangement links TRBV7-6 to TRBJ1-1; weak D call: TRBD1 (5 bases). This CDR3 spans 16 amino acids. CDR1 is SGHVS and CDR2 is FNYEAQ in the germline V gene. The V end was cut by 6 bases, the J end by 0 bases, with 17 bases between.

This chain joins TRBV6-5 and TRBJ2-5, with 8 bases fitting TRBD2. Trimming took 8 bases from V and 3 from J; bases not matched to a gene: 5. Germline V CDR1 and CDR2: MNHEY, SVGAGI. The CDR3 runs to 13 residues. The CDR3 here is CASGTSGKETQYF. The CDR3 region has the DNA TGTGCCAGCGGAACTAGCGGAAAAGAGACCCAGTACTTC.

The chain carries TRBV10-3 and TRBJ2-3; TRBD2 is a possible D gene (5 bases). V was shortened by 8 bases and J by 3 bases, with 9 bases between the two germline ends. Germline V gives CDR1 ENHRY, CDR2 SYGVKD. The CDR3 sequence is 12 residues long. CDR3 DNA sequence: TGTGCCATCGGAGCGGATACAGATACGCAGTATTTT. It encodes CAIGADTDTQYF.

The CDR3 is CASSERVGNTEAFF. CDR3 coding DNA: TGCGCCAGCAGTGAAAGGGTAGGGAACACTGAAGCTTTCTTT. This chain connects TRBV10-2 to TRBJ1-1; no firm D call. This CDR3 comprises 14 residues. The germline gives CDR1 WSHSY, CDR2 SAAADI. V lost 3 bases and J lost 1, with 9 bases in between.

This chain joins TRBV6-1 and TRBJ2-1, with 16 bases matching TRBD2. The CDR3 spans 15 residues. Germline values: CDR1 MNHNS, CDR2 SASEGT. J was trimmed by 12 bases and V by 3 bases; bases with no gene match: 5. CDR3 nucleotides: TGTGCCAGCAGTGAGGGGACTAGCGGGGGGGCAGGGCAGTTCTTC. This encodes CASSEGTSGGAGQFF.

This clone was counted only a few times. This chain uses TRBV4-1 with TRBJ1-1, with D possibly matching TRBD1 (5 bases). This CDR3 comprises 15 residues. Germline V gene lookup returns CDR1 MGHRA and CDR2 YSYEKL. Trimming cost V 4 bases and J 0 bases, with 12 bases left between them. CDR3 nucleotides: TGCGCCAGCAGCCCCCGCCGGGGGGTGAACACTGAAGCTTTCTTT. Residues: CASSPRRGVNTEAFF.